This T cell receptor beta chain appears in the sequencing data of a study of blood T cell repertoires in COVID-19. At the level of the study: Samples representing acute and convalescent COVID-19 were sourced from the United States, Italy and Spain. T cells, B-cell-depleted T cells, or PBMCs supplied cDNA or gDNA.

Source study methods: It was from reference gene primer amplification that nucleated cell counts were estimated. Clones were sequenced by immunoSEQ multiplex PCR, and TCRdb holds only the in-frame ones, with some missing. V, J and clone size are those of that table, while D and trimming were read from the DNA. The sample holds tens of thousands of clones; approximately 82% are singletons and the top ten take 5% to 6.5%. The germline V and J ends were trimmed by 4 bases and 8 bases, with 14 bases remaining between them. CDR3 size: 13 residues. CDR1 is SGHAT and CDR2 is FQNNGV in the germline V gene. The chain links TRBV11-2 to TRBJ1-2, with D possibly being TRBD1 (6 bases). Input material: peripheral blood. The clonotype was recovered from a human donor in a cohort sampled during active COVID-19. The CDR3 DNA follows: TGTGCCAGCAGCTCACCCGGCAGGGGAGGCTACACCTTC. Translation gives CASSSPGRGGYTF.